This TCR beta chain was retrieved from a study of T cells in narcolepsy. Overall study context: Patients with NT1 or NT2 and healthy control donors were enrolled.

Assay used: immunoSEQ multiplex PCR; TCRdb lists only in-frame clones, some missing. The profile shows tens of thousands of clones, under 85% of them singletons. This clone showed up just a few times. CDR3 size: 15 residues. The ends were cut back, 5 bases at V and 0 bases at J, with 11 bases in the middle. The germline V gene has CDR1 LNHDA and CDR2 SQIVND (reference sequence). Sequenced sample: CD45RA- memory CD4+ T cells from PBMCs. V is TRBV19 and J is TRBJ1-5; D is unclear. The source is a human donor with narcolepsy. This CDR3 is CASSSWLNSNQPQHF. The CDR3, as DNA: TGTGCCAGTAGTTCATGGTTAAATAGCAATCAGCCCCAGCATTTT.